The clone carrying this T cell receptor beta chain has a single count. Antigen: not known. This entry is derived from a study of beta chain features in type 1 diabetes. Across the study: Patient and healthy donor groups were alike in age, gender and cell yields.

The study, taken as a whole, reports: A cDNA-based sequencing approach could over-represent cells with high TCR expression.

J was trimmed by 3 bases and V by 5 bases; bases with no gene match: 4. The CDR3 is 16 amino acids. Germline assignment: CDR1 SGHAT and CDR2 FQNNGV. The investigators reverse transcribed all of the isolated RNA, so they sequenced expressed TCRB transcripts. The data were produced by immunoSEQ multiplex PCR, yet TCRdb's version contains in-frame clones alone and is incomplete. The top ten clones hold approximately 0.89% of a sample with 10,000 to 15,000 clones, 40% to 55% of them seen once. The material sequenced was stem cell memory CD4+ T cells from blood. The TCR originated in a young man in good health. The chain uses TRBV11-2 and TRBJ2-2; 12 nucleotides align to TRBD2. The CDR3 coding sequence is TGTGCCAGCAGCACGGGACTAGCGGGTTACACCGGGGAGCTGTTTTTT. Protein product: CASSTGLAGYTGELFF.